The rows below give T cell receptor beta chains drawn from one sample of a study of T cells in Graves' hyperthyroidism and ophthalmopathy. TCRdb reprocessed the multiplex PCR reads via MiXCR and lists one record per CDR3 protein. The sample has approximately 430,000 distinct CDR3 sequences, about 15% seen once. Sequences were obtained from blood. Receptor source: a man aged 18-30 years with Graves' ophthalmopathy. The CDR3 runs from the conserved cysteine through the conserved F or W. D genes are given only for firm matches. Size is omitted from some rows. Given values are once, few, many or a class for expanded clones.

V gene	clone size	D gene	J gene	CDR3 protein	CDR3 DNA
TRBV30	NA	NA	TRBJ2-1	CAWSTGTPPNEQFF	TGTGCCTGGAGCACCGGGACTCCACCCAATGAGCAGTTCTTC
TRBV11-3	many	NA	TRBJ1-1	CASSFHLRVSDTEAFF	TGTGCCAGCAGCTTTCACCTCAGGGTATCGGACACTGAAGCTTTCTTT
TRBV30	many	NA	TRBJ2-5	CAWSVASPGTQYF	TGTGCCTGGAGTGTAGCTAGCCCAGGGACCCAGTACTTC
TRBV20-1	NA	TRBD2	TRBJ2-1	CSARPLAGASYNEQFF	TGCAGTGCTAGGCCACTAGCGGGAGCATCCTACAATGAGCAGTTCTTC
TRBV10-2	many	NA	TRBJ1-5	CASKGNGNQPQHF	TGCGCCAGCAAGGGTAATGGCAATCAGCCCCAGCATTTT
TRBV14	NA	NA	TRBJ2-3	CASSPGYTQYF	TGTGCCAGCAGCCCGGGGTATACGCAGTATTTT
TRBV20-1	many	NA	TRBJ1-5	CSVDRAYSNQPQHF	TGCAGTGTAGATAGAGCTTATAGCAATCAGCCCCAGCATTTT
TRBV3-1	many	NA	TRBJ2-1	CASSQDNLGGYEQFF	TGTGCCAGCAGCCAAGATAATTTGGGAGGCTATGAGCAGTTCTTC
TRBV11-1	many	NA	TRBJ1-1	CASSPDPNTEAFF	TGTGCCAGCAGCCCGGACCCGAACACTGAAGCTTTCTTT
TRBV4-1	few	NA	TRBJ1-5	CASSQDILTGYSNQPQHF	TGCGCCAGCAGCCAAGATATCCTGACAGGCTATAGCAATCAGCCCCAGCATTTT
TRBV24-1	NA	NA	TRBJ2-5	CATSDRRDYQETQYF	TGTGCCACCAGTGATAGGCGGGACTACCAAGAGACCCAGTACTTC
TRBV7-9	many	NA	TRBJ2-3	CASSLRAERTDTQYF	TGTGCCAGCAGCTTGCGGGCGGAGCGCACAGATACGCAGTATTTT
TRBV11-3	few	TRBD2	TRBJ2-1	CASSLDWAGGIGNEQFF	TGTGCCAGCAGCTTAGATTGGGCGGGGGGAATCGGCAATGAGCAGTTCTTC
TRBV27	many	NA	TRBJ2-1	CASRTGSSYNEQFF	TGTGCCAGCAGGACGGGGAGCTCCTACAATGAGCAGTTCTTC
TRBV10-1	many	NA	TRBJ2-7	CASSESKGGIVEQYF	TGCGCCAGCAGTGAGTCGAAGGGGGGAATCGTAGAGCAGTACTTC
TRBV5-1	many	NA	TRBJ2-6	CASSLHDGANVLTF	TGCGCCAGCAGCTTACATGACGGGGCCAACGTCCTGACTTTC
TRBV20-1	NA	NA	TRBJ2-7	CSASQGWNEQYF	TGCAGTGCTAGTCAGGGTTGGAACGAGCAGTACTTC
TRBV5-6	many	TRBD1	TRBJ2-1	CASSRTGLLNEQFF	TGTGCCAGCAGCCGGACAGGGTTATTGAATGAGCAGTTCTTC
TRBV10-1	NA	TRBD2	TRBJ2-3	CASSDQTSGAADTQYF	TGCGCCAGCAGTGACCAGACTAGCGGGGCTGCAGATACGCAGTATTTT
TRBV11-3	many	NA	TRBJ2-1	CASSSGTINEQFF	TGTGCCAGCAGCTCAGGGACGATCAATGAGCAGTTCTTC
TRBV2	few	NA	TRBJ2-1	CASTAQGNEQFF	TGTGCCAGCACCGCCCAGGGCAATGAGCAGTTCTTC
TRBV29-1	few	NA	TRBJ2-2	CSVEGGTGELFF	TGCAGCGTTGAGGGTGGCACCGGGGAGCTGTTTTTT
TRBV5-1	many	NA	TRBJ2-3	CASSLVVGASDTQYF	TGCGCCAGCAGCTTGGTGGTAGGGGCGTCGGATACGCAGTATTTT
TRBV20-1	many	NA	TRBJ2-7	CSARDSAGSYEQYF	TGCAGTGCCCGGGACTCTGCCGGCTCCTACGAGCAGTACTTC
TRBV27	few	TRBD2	TRBJ2-4	CASSEAGGPNIQYF	TGTGCCAGCAGCGAGGCGGGAGGGCCTAACATTCAGTACTTC
TRBV11-1	many	TRBD2	TRBJ2-3	CASSLASGNPTDTQYF	TGTGCCAGCAGCTTGGCTAGCGGAAACCCCACAGATACGCAGTATTTT
TRBV10-3	NA	TRBD1	TRBJ2-1	CAIARDRGDEQFF	TGTGCCATCGCCCGGGACAGGGGCGATGAGCAGTTCTTC
TRBV5-1	few	TRBD2	TRBJ2-5	CASSPGTLRGAQETQYF	TGCGCCAGCAGCCCTGGCACCCTGCGGGGGGCCCAAGAGACCCAGTACTTC
TRBV4-3	few	NA	TRBJ2-7	CASSRAERGTYEQYF	TGCGCCAGCAGCCGCGCAGAAAGGGGGACCTACGAGCAGTACTTC